The next 10 T cell receptor beta chains were all read from a single sample in a study of T cells in localized non-small cell lung cancer. Assay used: immunoSEQ multiplex PCR; TCRdb lists only in-frame clones, some missing. Here the sample spans about 2,700 clones, about 18% being singletons. Material: lung tumor tissue, obtained before any cancer treatment. All receptors come from a man aged 35-75 years with stage I lung adenocarcinoma.

The CDR3 sequence is CASSVTYSGANVLTF. CDR3 DNA sequence: TGTGCCAGCAGCGTAACCTACTCTGGGGCCAACGTCCTGACTTTC. The chain couples TRBV9 to TRBJ2-6; D uncertain. CDR1 is SGDLS and CDR2 is YYNGEE in the germline V gene. The CDR3 loop spans 15 amino acids. Trimming pared 1 base from V and 0 bases from J, leaving 5 bases between. The full variable domain, in which reference TRBV9 and TRBJ2-6 provide the parts outside the CDR3, is DSGVTQTPKHLITATGQRVTLRCSPRSGDLSVYWYQQSLDQGLQFLIQYYNGEERAKGNILERFSAQQFPDLHSELNLSSLELGDSALYFCASSVTYSGANVLTFGAGSRLTVL.

By frequency in the sample, this clone is large. The chain employs TRBV10-2 and TRBJ1-4; unclear D gene. CDR3 length equals 14 residues. Per the germline V gene, CDR1 is WSHSY and CDR2 is SAAADI. V was cut by 3 bases and J by 8 bases, with 13 bases left in between. CDR3 sequence: CASSEPTTGEKLFF. CDR3 bases: TGCGCCAGCAGTGAACCCACCACGGGGGAAAAACTGTTTTTT.

This sequence joins TRBV14 and TRBJ2-1; D is perhaps TRBD2 (6 bases). Germline-derived CDR1 and CDR2 are SGHDN and FVKESK. V shed 0 bases and J shed 8 bases, with 8 bases lying between them. The CDR3 spans 13 residues. This chain's CDR3 is CASSQDWGDEQFF. DNA for the CDR3: TGTGCCAGCAGCCAAGACTGGGGGGATGAGCAGTTCTTC.

There are a few counts of this clone. The CDR3, as DNA: TGTGCCAGCAGCCTCGCGGGAGTACAGACAGATACGCAGTATTTT. The encoded protein is CASSLAGVQTDTQYF. The rearrangement uses TRBV11-3 and TRBJ2-3, with 7 bases that match TRBD2. The CDR3 extends over 15 amino acids. The germline CDR1 and CDR2 sequences are SGHNT and YENEEA. After removal of 5 bases from V and 3 bases from J, the junction contained 8 bases not matched to a gene.

There are a few counts of this clone. The chain employs TRBV11-3 and TRBJ2-1; TRBD2 matches at 10 bases. V dropped 5 bases and J dropped 9; count of bases not matched to a gene: 7. The CDR3 consists of 14 residues. The V gene's germline CDR1 is SGHNT and CDR2 YENEEA. The CDR3 loop is CASSPASGSSEQFF. CDR3 nucleotide sequence: TGTGCCAGCAGCCCTGCTAGCGGGAGTAGTGAGCAGTTCTTC.

The chain is built from TRBV5-1 and TRBJ2-5, with 7 nucleotides matching TRBD2. Germline V lookup: CDR1 SGHRS, CDR2 YFSETQ. This CDR3 spans 15 amino acids. J was trimmed by 5 bases and V by 0 bases; bases with no gene match: 7. CDR3 sequence: CASSLDVGAGETQYF. The CDR3 nucleotides read TGCGCCAGCAGCTTGGACGTGGGAGCGGGGGAGACCCAGTACTTC. Using reference TRBV5-1 and TRBJ2-5 for the parts outside the CDR3, the full variable domain is KAGVTQTPRYLIKTRGQQVTLSCSPISGHRSVSWYQQTPGQGLQFLFEYFSETQRNKGNFPGRFSGRQFSNSRSEMNVSTLELGDSALYLCASSLDVGAGETQYFGPGTRLLVL.

This clone counts as medium-sized (0.01 to 0.1%). This chain connects TRBV11-3 to TRBJ1-4; no reliable D call. Germline V CDR1 and CDR2: SGHNT, YENEEA. The length of the CDR3 is 15 residues. V was clipped by 0 bases and J by 0 bases, with 5 bases between them. As DNA, the CDR3 is TGTGCCAGCAGCTTAGAGGGGTCAACTAATGAAAAACTGTTTTTT. Translation: CASSLEGSTNEKLFF. The full variable domain, rest sourced from reference TRBV11-3 and TRBJ1-4, is EAGVVQSPRYKIIEKKQPVAFWCNPISGHNTLYWYLQNLGQGPELLIRYENEEAVDDSQLPKDRFSAERLKGVDSTLKIQPAELGDSAVYLCASSLEGSTNEKLFFGSGTQLSVL.

This clone has a handful of counts. Partial CDR3 DNA: TGTGCCAGCAGTGAAGGGGACTTTTACCCCGGCGTTGTCGAGCAGTAC. Protein: CASSEGDFYPGVVEQY. The full-length CDR3 reads as CASSEGDFYPGVVEQYV. The chain uses TRBV6-1 and TRBJ2-7; tentative D call: TRBD2 (6 bases). The read falls 1 residue short of the CDR3 end, and the missing part is taken from the germline J gene. This CDR3 comprises 17 residues. V lost 1 base, J lost 6 bases, and 22 bases lay in between. Germline CDR1 reads MNHNS; CDR2 reads SASEGT.

The chain has TRBV11-3 and TRBJ2-3, with D tentatively TRBD1 or TRBD2 (5 bases each). The germline V gene encodes CDR1 SGHNT and CDR2 YENEEA. V was shortened by 5 bases and J by 2 bases, with 11 bases between the two germline ends. The CDR3 is 14 residues long. CDR3 sequence (DNA): TGTGCCAGCAGCGGGGGTGGATCCACAGATACGCAGTATTTT. Translating gives CASSGGGSTDTQYF.

The chain employs TRBV19 and TRBJ2-3; D gene unclear. Trimming shortened V by 2 bases and J by 0 bases, and 12 bases separated the two germline ends. Germline loops: CDR1 LNHDA, CDR2 SQIVND (reference sequence). The CDR3 sequence is 16 residues long. CDR3 nucleotides: TGTGCCAGTAGTATATATCCGGGTCTGAGCACAGATACGCAGTATTTT. It translates to CASSIYPGLSTDTQYF.